This TCR beta chain was found in a study of PD-L1 blockade in urothelial cancer. General study findings and limits: Below-median TCR clonality that was measured in pretreatment blood predicted better survival.

V dropped 4 bases and J dropped 1; count of bases not matched to a gene: 5. The CDR3 has 15 residues. Germline values: CDR1 SGHRS, CDR2 YFSETQ. This clone was found once. The antigen remains unidentified. Only in-frame clones appear in the TCRdb table, and some are missing; sequencing was by immunoSEQ multiplex PCR. The sample consists of approximately 110,000 clones, 70% to 85% of them appearing once. The chain links TRBV5-1 to TRBJ1-1, with 9 bases matching TRBD1. The sequence derives from a man between 50 and 59 years old with urothelial cancer. Source: PBMCs, taken around atezolizumab (anti-PD-L1) treatment. The CDR3 is CASSSGTGQNTEAFF. The CDR3 DNA reads TGCGCCAGCAGCAGCGGGACAGGGCAGAACACTGAAGCTTTCTTT.